The clone carrying this T cell receptor (beta chain) appeared once. This entry comes from a study of control samples from healthy donors and cancer patients. Assay used: immunoSEQ multiplex PCR; TCRdb lists only in-frame clones, some missing. The sample includes 150,000 to 200,000 clones, more than 90% of them seen just once. The length of the CDR3 is 13 residues. Trimming took 6 bases from V and 1 from J, leaving 9 bases between them. CDR1 is MNHEY and CDR2 is SVGAGI in the germline V gene. V usage is TRBV6-5 and J usage is TRBJ2-5; D not certain. The receptor comes from a man aged 25-40 years in good health. Sequencing was performed on blood. The CDR3 region has the DNA TGTGCCAGCAGCCGCCGCCCCCAAGAGACCCAGTACTTC. Translation gives CASSRRPQETQYF.